Below are 20 T cell receptor beta chains sequenced from a single sample in a study of human T cells and chemical hapten exposure. TCRdb itself ran the RACE reads through MiXCR, one entry per CDR3 protein. Counted here are roughly 110,000 distinct CDR3 sequences, around 10% occurring once; the ten biggest clones make up roughly 1.6%. The time point here: pre-sensitization, week 0. The treatment: therapeutic diphenylcyclopropenone sensitization with weekly scalp DPC. The material was whole blood, obtained in connection with sensitization to the hapten diphenylcyclopropenone (DPC). These receptors came from a woman aged 45 to 65 with alopecia areata. Some clones in this sample may be carry-over from other donors' samples.

The genes are TRBV6-2 or TRBV6-3 and TRBJ2-7; 7 nucleotides match TRBD2. From germline, CDR1 is MNHEY and CDR2 SVGEGT. After removal of 4 bases from V and 2 bases from J, the junction contained 5 bases not matched to a gene. CDR3 length: 14 residues. Written as DNA, the CDR3 is TGTGCCAGCAGTTTATCCAGCGGGGCCTACGAGCAGTACTTC. It is translated as CASSLSSGAYEQYF.

This clonotype was picked up many times. The V call is TRBV12-3 or TRBV12-4, the J call TRBJ1-1; D remains unclear. V gave up 3 bases and J gave up 3 bases, with 11 bases separating them. This CDR3 is built from 14 residues. The CDR3 bases are TGTGCCAGCAGTTTTGATGCAGGCTACACTGAAGCTTTCTTT. Its protein is CASSFDAGYTEAFF.

In its sample, this clonotype was seen a few times. The chain links TRBV28 to TRBJ2-1; D unresolved. This CDR3 contains 15 residues. The V end was cut by 2 bases, the J end by 0 bases, with 8 bases between. Germline V gene lookup returns CDR1 MDHEN and CDR2 SYDVKM. CDR3 coding DNA: TGTGCCAGCAGTTTACTGCGAAGCTCCTACAATGAGCAGTTCTTC. Its translation: CASSLLRSSYNEQFF.

This clonotype has only a few counts. This chain connects TRBV10-2 to TRBJ2-2, with 15 bases identical to TRBD2. The CDR3 is made up of 21 amino acids. With V trimmed by 3 bases and J by 1 base, 12 bases remained unmatched. CDR1 and CDR2 (germline): WSHSY, SAAADI. CDR3: CASSDPTPGLAGGGNTGELFF. The CDR3 DNA is TGCGCCAGCAGTGACCCTACTCCGGGACTAGCGGGGGGCGGGAACACCGGGGAGCTGTTTTTT.

This clonotype was seen many times. The J gene is TRBJ1-1, the V gene TRBV29-1; unclear D gene. Trimming left V 7 bases short and J 1 base short, with 13 bases between. The CDR3 consists of 13 residues. CDR1 is SQVTM and CDR2 is ANQGSEA in the germline V gene. The DNA of the CDR3 is TGCAGCGGTATCGCGGCTCAGAACACTGAAGCTTTCTTT. Its translation: CSGIAAQNTEAFF.

The chain uses TRBV7-2 and TRBJ2-3; D possibly matches TRBD1 or TRBD2 (5 bases each). The V and J ends lost 5 bases and 0 bases respectively, with 21 bases between them. The CDR3 contains 18 residues. Germline V gene data show CDR1 as SGHTA and CDR2 as FQGNSA. The CDR3 region has the DNA TGTGCCAGCAGCACAACTAGGACGGGGCTACCTAGCACAGATACGCAGTATTTT. Its translation is CASSTTRTGLPSTDTQYF.

The genes are TRBV2 and TRBJ2-2; D may be TRBD1 or TRBD2 (5 bases each). V was trimmed by 4 bases and J by 7 bases, leaving 16 bases between them. Germline CDR1 and CDR2: SNHLY and FYNNEI. CDR3 length: 15 residues. CDR3 nucleotides: TGTGCCAGCAGTGTATACAGGATGACTATCGGGGAGCTGTTTTTT. The encoded protein is CASSVYRMTIGELFF.

The V and J genes are TRBV18 and TRBJ1-2, with 7 positions matching TRBD1. The V segment lost 3 bases and the J segment 5 bases; nucleotides outside the gene matches: 9. The CDR3 has 15 amino acids. CDR1 and CDR2 (germline): KGHSH, LQKENI. The chain's CDR3 is CASSPPYGTVYGYTF. The CDR3 region has the DNA TGTGCCAGCTCACCTCCTTATGGGACAGTTTATGGCTACACCTTC.

The rearrangement joins TRBV27 to TRBJ1-4; 7 positions agree with TRBD1. The germline CDR1 and CDR2 sequences are MNHEY and SMNVEV (reference sequence). The CDR3 is 14 residues long. V shed 5 bases and J 5 bases; nucleotides not matched to a gene: 5. As DNA, the CDR3 is TGTGCCAGCAGTAACGACAGGGCGAATGAAAAACTGTTTTTT. Translated: CASSNDRANEKLFF.

This clonotype was recorded many times. The V and J genes are TRBV28 and TRBJ1-4; TRBD1 matches 7 bases. There are 15 residues in the CDR3. V was clipped by 5 bases and J by 7 bases; unmatched bases: 10. Germline V gene lookup returns CDR1 MDHEN and CDR2 SYDVKM. CDR3 coding DNA: TGTGCCAGCAGTCTCAGGGGGGCTTTCGGTGAAAAACTGTTTTTT. The encoded protein is CASSLRGAFGEKLFF.

The rearrangement links TRBV7-6 to TRBJ2-7; TRBD1 agrees at 9 bases. The CDR3 runs to 14 residues. Germline lookup yields CDR1 SGHVS and CDR2 FNYEAQ. V was clipped by 5 bases and J by 1 base; unmatched bases: 3. This CDR3 is CASSKGQGSYEQYF. The CDR3 DNA reads as TGTGCCAGCAGCAAGGGACAGGGATCCTACGAGCAGTACTTC.

Only a few counts were recorded for this clonotype. The V gene is TRBV29-1, the J gene TRBJ2-1; tentatively, D is TRBD2 (5 bases). CDR3 length equals 13 residues. Trimming removed 5 bases at V and 0 bases at J, with 8 bases between. CDR1 and CDR2 (germline): SQVTM, ANQGSEA. The CDR3 DNA follows: TGCAGCGTTCGGGGAAGCTCCTACAATGAGCAGTTCTTC. It codes for CSVRGSSYNEQFF.

V usage is TRBV5-1 and J usage is TRBJ2-3, with 8 bases matching TRBD1. The CDR3 consists of 15 residues. The germline V gene encodes CDR1 SGHRS and CDR2 YFSETQ. Germline trimming cut 4 bases from V and 3 bases from J; bases unmatched to any gene: 7. In DNA, the CDR3 is TGCGCCAGCAGCGGTTACAGGGGGAGGACAGATACGCAGTATTTT. It translates to CASSGYRGRTDTQYF.

The V and J genes are TRBV28 and TRBJ2-1; TRBD2 agrees at 12 bases. Unmatched junction bases numbered 2, after V lost 6 bases and J lost 2 bases. The CDR3 spans 15 residues. The V gene's germline CDR1 is MDHEN and CDR2 SYDVKM. The CDR3: CASRWTSGAYNEQFF. Here the CDR3 DNA reads TGTGCCAGCAGGTGGACTAGCGGGGCCTACAATGAGCAGTTCTTC.

The rearrangement uses TRBV5-8 and TRBJ1-5, with 7 bases matching TRBD1. Germline lookup yields CDR1 SGHTS and CDR2 YDEGEE. This CDR3 spans 14 amino acids. Trimming took 5 bases from V and 2 from J; bases not matched to a gene: 4. This CDR3 is CASRRGPGNQPQHF. For the CDR3, the DNA is TGTGCCAGCAGGAGGGGGCCAGGCAATCAGCCCCAGCATTTT.

This clonotype appeared many times. The chain combines TRBV29-1 with TRBJ2-7; D is undetermined. The CDR3 totals 15 residues. CDR1 is SQVTM, CDR2 ANQGSEA, per germline. Trimming shortened V by 4 bases and J by 0 bases, and 16 bases separated the two germline ends. The CDR3 region has the DNA TGCAGCGTTGTTGGTGGGCTTGCGAGCTCCTACGAGCAGTACTTC. Amino acid sequence: CSVVGGLASSYEQYF.

The V and J genes are TRBV11-3 and TRBJ2-1, with TRBD2 matching over 10 bases. Unmatched junction bases numbered 3, after V lost 6 bases and J lost 7 bases. Per the germline V gene, CDR1 is SGHNT and CDR2 is YENEEA. CDR3 length equals 13 residues. The CDR3 loop reads CASSSSGGNEQFF. The CDR3 DNA reads as TGTGCCAGCAGTTCTAGCGGGGGAAATGAGCAGTTCTTC.

The chain joins TRBV28 to TRBJ2-2; D is unclear. V was pared by 4 bases and J by 10 bases, with 7 bases between. This CDR3 has 11 amino acids. CDR1 and CDR2 (germline): MDHEN, SYDVKM. CDR3 sequence (DNA): TGTGCCAGCAGTTCCCCGCAGGAGCTGTTTTTT. Amino acids: CASSSPQELFF.

V gene TRBV7-2 combines with J gene TRBJ2-3; weak D call: TRBD2 (5 bases). V lost 1 base and J lost 1, with 15 bases in between. CDR1 SGHTA and CDR2 FQGNSA come from the germline V gene. The CDR3 consists of 17 residues. CDR3 DNA: TGTGCCAGCAGCTTAGGGTCGGGGTACGGCGGCACAGATACGCAGTATTTT. It is translated as CASSLGSGYGGTDTQYF.

This clonotype has just a few counts. The chain combines TRBV6-5 with TRBJ2-1; TRBD1 matches at 9 bases. The junction had 6 bases not matched to a gene; V was cut back by 2 bases and J by 7 bases. The CDR3 is made up of 15 amino acids. Germline CDR1 MNHEY, CDR2 SVGAGI. Written as DNA, the CDR3 is TGTGCCAGCAGTTACGGGACAGGGATAACAAATGAGCAGTTCTTC. Amino acids: CASSYGTGITNEQFF.